This T cell receptor beta chain was documented in a study of shared clonotypes between healthy human individuals. Study context: Each donor had three CD4 naive, three CD4 memory, two CD8 naive and one CD8 memory plate.

Sorted-subset replicate PCRs used about 190 ng of genomic DNA. This amount corresponded to 30,000 to 35,000 T cell genomes. Method: immunoSEQ multiplex PCR; TCRdb's copy keeps in-frame clones and lacks some. In the table there are roughly 1,800,000 clones, roughly 94% of which are singletons. As defined, naive CD8 cells were CD45RO-negative and positively selected for CCR7, with terminally differentiated effector memory CD45RA+ cells excluded. Findings of the study overall: Tissues were not sampled, only blood, and their repertoires likely differ. A reduction in generation probabilities was seen for non-shared clonotypes relative to those shared by all four donors.

CDR1 SGDLS and CDR2 YYNGEE come from the germline V gene. The CDR3 length is 15 residues. J gave up 4 bases and V 2 bases, and 7 bases lay outside the gene matches. Details on this clone: Its specificity is not known.

The source material was naive CD8+ T cells sorted from blood. This chain links TRBV9 with TRBJ2-7, with 9 bases aligning to TRBD2. This sequence was found in a man between 18 and 29 years old in good health. The CDR3 protein is CASSVLAGTIYEQYF. The CDR3 DNA reads as TGTGCCAGCAGCGTCCTAGCGGGGACTATTTACGAGCAGTACTTC.